Listed here are 15 T cell receptor beta chains from one sample, sequenced in a study of cytomegalovirus exposure and HLA in healthy donors. PCR was performed using 60 Vbeta and 13 Jbeta primers. The repertoire was sequenced with immunoSEQ multiplex PCR; TCRdb's copy has only in-frame clones and lacks some. The sample carries 100,000 to 150,000 clones, about two thirds recorded once. The sample taken for sequencing was PBMCs. The receptors originated from a human donor in good health.

This clone occurred once. The rearrangement uses TRBV19 and TRBJ2-1; maybe TRBD1 (6 bases). This CDR3 spans 16 amino acids. In germline, CDR1 is LNHDA, CDR2 SQIVND (reference sequence). Trimming removed 0 bases from V and 2 bases from J, with 11 bases in between. The CDR3 reads CASSIDRKGAYNEQFF. CDR3 nucleotide sequence: TGTGCCAGTAGTATAGATCGGAAGGGGGCCTACAATGAGCAGTTCTTC.

The chain couples TRBV19 to TRBJ2-3; perhaps TRBD2 as D (6 bases). The CDR3 covers 16 residues. Trimming removed 7 bases at V and 2 bases at J, with 19 bases between. Looked up from germline, CDR1 is LNHDA and CDR2 is SQIVND (reference sequence). CDR3 sequence (DNA): TGTGCCAGTAAGCTCCGGGGGACCAGTTCCACAGATACGCAGTATTTT. Translation: CASKLRGTSSTDTQYF.

This sequence joins TRBV28 and TRBJ2-7, with D possibly matching TRBD2 (6 bases). Trimming cost V 7 bases and J 1 base, with 23 bases left between them. This CDR3 region has 17 residues. CDR1 and CDR2 (germline): MDHEN, SYDVKM. The CDR3 DNA reads TGTGCCAGCACTACAGCGGGCCCACCGGACGGATCCTACGAGCAGTACTTC. Translated: CASTTAGPPDGSYEQYF.

The chain employs TRBV27 and TRBJ2-7, with 11 bases that match TRBD1. Per germline, CDR1 MNHEY and CDR2 SMNVEV (reference sequence). V gave up 5 bases and J gave up 3 bases; unmatched junction bases: 3. The CDR3 extends over 14 amino acids. The CDR3 bases are TGTGCCAGCAGTGATGGGACAGGGGGCTACGAGCAGTACTTC. It encodes CASSDGTGGYEQYF.

This clone was recorded a few times. This sequence joins TRBV11-2 and TRBJ2-7; 9 bases agree with TRBD1. Trimming cost V 5 bases and J 4 bases; bases outside gene matches: 12. The CDR3 extends over 16 amino acids. Germline V CDR1 and CDR2: SGHAT, FQNNGV. This CDR3 is CASSVRGTGRRYEQYF. In nucleotides, the CDR3 is TGTGCCAGCAGCGTTCGTGGGACAGGGAGGAGGTACGAGCAGTACTTC.

The sample holds a few counts of this clone. This rearrangement joins TRBV28 to TRBJ1-3; TRBD1 aligns across 9 bases. CDR1 is MDHEN, CDR2 SYDVKM, per germline. This CDR3 has 13 amino acids. J lost 10 bases, V lost 6 bases, and 7 bases had no gene match. CDR3 bases: TGTGCCAGCAGGGACAGGGGATGGGGGACCATATATTTT. It is translated as CASRDRGWGTIYF.

The CDR3 nucleotides are TGTGCCAGCAGCCAACTAGCGGTTGGCACAGATACGCAGTATTTT. Amino acid sequence: CASSQLAVGTDTQYF. The chain links TRBV5-6 to TRBJ2-3; 8 bases map to TRBD2. The length of the CDR3 is 15 residues. Germline V gene sequence: CDR1 SGHDT, CDR2 YYEEEE. J was trimmed by 1 base and V by 4 bases; bases with no gene match: 5.

This clone has just a few counts. The V call is TRBV19, the J call TRBJ2-4, with 7 bases lining up with TRBD1. Per the germline V gene, CDR1 is LNHDA and CDR2 is SQIVND (reference sequence). J lost 4 bases, V lost 4 bases, and 7 bases had no gene match. This CDR3 has 15 residues. CDR3 in amino acids: CASSTPRDRKNIQYF. DNA of the CDR3: TGTGCCAGTAGTACCCCCCGGGACAGAAAAAACATTCAGTACTTC.

This clone occurred a few times. The chain combines TRBV5-4 with TRBJ2-2; 8 bases match TRBD2. With 4 bases clipped from V and 1 base from J, the junction kept 3 bases outside the gene matches. The CDR3 totals 15 residues. From germline, CDR1 is SGHNT and CDR2 YYREEE (reference sequence). CDR3 amino acids: CASSVSGRNTGELFF. The CDR3 DNA sequence: TGTGCCAGCAGCGTCAGCGGGAGGAACACCGGGGAGCTGTTTTTT.

The chain carries TRBV19 and TRBJ1-5, with 8 nucleotides matching TRBD1. CDR1 is LNHDA and CDR2 is SQIVND in the germline V gene (reference sequence). The length of the CDR3 is 17 residues. Trimming took 4 bases from V and 0 from J; bases not matched to a gene: 8. CDR3 loop: CASSNTGGVYSNQPQHF. The CDR3 DNA follows: TGTGCCAGTAGTAACACAGGGGGAGTCTATAGCAATCAGCCCCAGCATTTT.

This chain links TRBV7-2 with TRBJ2-7, with D uncertain. The CDR3 totals 11 residues. Germline CDR1 and CDR2: SGHTA and FQGNSA. The ends were cut back, 1 base at V and 6 bases at J, with 4 bases in the middle. The CDR3 nucleotides are TGTGCCAGCAGCTTAGTATCCGAGCAGTACTTC. As protein: CASSLVSEQYF.

This clone was seen only once. The V call is TRBV19, the J call TRBJ2-7; 12 nucleotides line up with TRBD1. The CDR3 totals 16 residues. Trimming took 5 bases from V and 2 from J; bases not matched to a gene: 7. Germline CDR1 and CDR2: LNHDA and SQIVND (reference sequence). CDR3 region: CASSPQGQGATYEQYF. The CDR3 DNA follows: TGTGCCAGTAGTCCCCAGGGACAGGGGGCCACCTACGAGCAGTACTTC.

The V and J genes are TRBV6-5 and TRBJ1-3; D uncertain. CDR3 size: 13 residues. Trimming cost V 2 bases and J 2 bases, with 4 bases left between them. Germline CDR1 reads MNHEY; CDR2 reads SVGAGI. CDR3 sequence (DNA): TGTGCCAGCAGTTACACACCTGGAAACACCATATATTTT. Encoded protein: CASSYTPGNTIYF.

Only a few counts were recorded for this clone. This rearrangement joins TRBV5-4 to TRBJ2-2; 8 nucleotides match TRBD1. V dropped 4 bases and J dropped 4; count of bases not matched to a gene: 9. The germline gives CDR1 SGHNT, CDR2 YYREEE (reference sequence). There are 16 residues in the CDR3. CDR3 amino acids: CASSTGGQGGTGELFF. In DNA form, the CDR3 reads TGTGCCAGCAGCACCGGAGGACAGGGAGGCACCGGGGAGCTGTTTTTT.

This chain links TRBV5-6 with TRBJ2-5, with 9 bases fitting TRBD1. The J call may be wrong; the DNA end is better matched by TRBJ2-7. The CDR3 consists of 15 residues. CDR1 and CDR2 from the germline V gene are SGHDT and YYEEEE. CDR3 bases: TGTGCCAGCAGTTTTCCCGGGACAGGGTCTTACGAGCAGTACTTC. Translation: CASSFPGTGSYEQYF.